In its sample, the clone carrying this TCR beta chain was seen once. What it binds is unknown. The CDR3 has 14 residues. The germline V gene has CDR1 GTSNPN and CDR2 SVGIG (reference sequence). The V segment lost 2 bases and the J segment 4 bases; nucleotides outside the gene matches: 5. The source of the sample is a study of Ad26.COV2.S vaccination and SARS-CoV-2 variants. Regarding the study as a whole: There was reportedly substantial breadth in spike-specific CD8+ and CD4+ T cell responses after vaccination. Participants in the vaccine arm had higher spike-specific TCR breadth; placebo recipients had lower.

Sequenced by immunoSEQ multiplex PCR; TCRdb stores in-frame clones only, minus some. The profile covers about 180,000 clones, with roughly nine tenths appearing a single time and 4.5% to 7.5% taken by the ten largest. The receptor comes from a human donor who had recovered from COVID-19. The sample here was peripheral blood, taken after recovery from COVID-19. The genes are TRBV30 and TRBJ2-7, with 10 bases lining up with TRBD2. The CDR3 bases are TGTGCCTGGAGTTCTGTAGCGGGAGGATACGAGCAGTACTTC. This gives the protein CAWSSVAGGYEQYF.